The next 23 T cell receptor beta chains were all read from a single sample in a study of T cells in Graves' hyperthyroidism and ophthalmopathy. RNA transcripts were the template for amplifying TCR beta CDR3 regions. When the TCR CDR3 underwent first-round RT-PCR, the HTBI primer set was used. TCRdb fed the multiplex PCR reads into MiXCR, producing one record per CDR3 protein. The sample contains about 570,000 distinct CDR3 sequences, more than 45% of which appear only once. Sample: peripheral blood or thyroid tissue (not recorded which). These receptors were obtained from an adult woman with Graves' disease, either hyperthyroidism or ophthalmopathy (not recorded which).

The V call is TRBV29-1, the J call TRBJ1-2; D is possibly TRBD1 (5 bases). CDR3 length: 13 amino acids. From germline, CDR1 is SQVTM and CDR2 ANQGSEA. V was pared by 6 bases and J by 8 bases, with 19 bases between. The CDR3 DNA reads as TGCAGCGTGGGAGGCGAAGGGGCAGTGGGCTACACCTTC. This gives the protein CSVGGEGAVGYTF.

The sample holds one count of this clonotype. This may arise from a read error, as a much more abundant clone is one base away. V gene TRBV20-1 combines with J gene TRBJ2-5, with TRBD1 matching over 7 bases. This CDR3 has 18 amino acids. Germline CDR1 reads DFQATT; CDR2 reads SNEGSKA (reference sequence). Here the CDR3 reads CSAPLKGQLSAPPRTQHF. The CDR3 DNA reads TGCAGTGCTCCACTTAAGGGACAGTTGTCGGCCCCCCCTAGGACCCAGCACTTC.

This clonotype was observed at least ten times. The chain recombines TRBV20-1 with TRBJ2-7; 9 bases are shared with TRBD2. The V and J ends lost 2 bases and 3 bases, in that order; junction bases with no gene match: 8. This CDR3 is built from 15 residues. Germline loops: CDR1 DFQATT, CDR2 SNEGSKA (reference sequence). The CDR3 DNA follows: TGCAGTGCTAGAACCCCCGTAGCGGGAGTCTACGAGCAGTACTTC. Translated, it gives CSARTPVAGVYEQYF.

This clonotype occurred many times. The chain employs TRBV6-1 and TRBJ1-1, with unresolved D. V gave up 6 bases and J gave up 3 bases, with 8 bases separating them. Germline V gene lookup returns CDR1 MNHNS and CDR2 SASEGT. CDR3 length: 12 residues. The CDR3 loop is CASSPVDTEAFF. Written as DNA, the CDR3 is TGTGCCAGCAGCCCGGTTGACACTGAAGCTTTCTTT.

In the case of this clonotype: One end of the junction varies from germline; a read error may be responsible. The chain has TRBV18 and TRBJ2-5; D may match TRBD1 or TRBD2 (5 bases each). The CDR3 consists of 13 residues. Looked up from germline, CDR1 is KGHSH and CDR2 is LQKENI. As DNA, the CDR3 is TGTGCCAGCGCACCGGGGCCGGGAGAGACCCAGTACTTC. As protein: CASAPGPGETQYF.

There are many counts of this clonotype. The CDR3: CASSRAGTSSGELFF. The CDR3 nucleotides read TGTGCCAGCAGCCGTGCCGGGACCTCCTCCGGGGAGCTGTTTTTT. The chain employs TRBV13 and TRBJ2-2; either TRBD1 or TRBD2 may fit D (5 bases each). Trimming took off 5 bases at V and 6 bases at J, with 16 bases between the two ends. The CDR3 covers 15 residues. CDR1 PRHDT and CDR2 FYEKMQ come from the germline V gene (reference sequence).

This clonotype was recorded only once. The CDR3 nucleotides are TGTGCCAGCAGTAAGGCGGGAGTGGCGGAGACCCAGTACTTC. It is translated as CASSKAGVAETQYF. The gene calls are TRBV28 and TRBJ2-5; TRBD2 agrees at 7 bases. From germline, CDR1 is MDHEN and CDR2 SYDVKM. This CDR3 has 14 residues. V lost 5 bases to trimming and J lost 5 bases; unmatched junction nucleotides: 8.

Regarding this clonotype: Because it lacks the conserved phenylalanine or tryptophan at the end, this CDR3 is likely a read error. V gene TRBV29-1 combines with J gene TRBJ2-2; no definite D call. Germline values: CDR1 SQVTM, CDR2 ANQGSEA. The germline V and J ends were trimmed by 4 bases and 2 bases, with 11 bases remaining between them. The CDR3 runs 14 residues. The CDR3 loop reads CSVVDTANTGELFL. The CDR3 DNA follows: TGCAGCGTTGTCGACACGGCAAACACCGGGGAGCTGTTTCTT.

This clonotype was counted a few times. The chain combines TRBV28 with TRBJ1-4; D ambiguous. Trimming pared 3 bases from V and 8 bases from J, leaving 13 bases between. CDR3 length: 14 residues. Per germline, CDR1 MDHEN and CDR2 SYDVKM. CDR3 in DNA: TGTGCCAGCAGTTTGAGTGGAGCTTCCGAAAAACTGTTTTTT. Amino acid sequence: CASSLSGASEKLFF.

The chain joins TRBV15 to TRBJ1-1; D is unresolved. The CDR3 covers 12 residues. V lost 2 bases and J 0 bases, leaving 1 base between the germline ends. Germline loops: CDR1 LNHNV, CDR2 YYDKDF (reference sequence). The CDR3 protein is CATSRLNTEAFF. CDR3 nucleotide sequence: TGTGCCACCAGCAGATTGAACACTGAAGCTTTCTTT.

This clonotype was seen at least ten times. J is TRBJ2-6 and V is TRBV25-1; the D gene is possibly TRBD1 (5 bases). Germline CDR1 reads MGHDK; CDR2 reads SYGVNS. V lost 9 bases, J lost 4 bases, and 13 bases lay in between. The CDR3 is 14 amino acids. This CDR3 reads CASSGSLGANVLTF. The CDR3 DNA follows: TGTGCCAGTTCAGGGTCTTTGGGGGCCAACGTCCTGACTTTC.

This clonotype showed up just once. The V and J genes are TRBV10-3 and TRBJ1-1; D might be TRBD1 (6 bases). This CDR3 region has 14 residues. Germline loops: CDR1 ENHRY, CDR2 SYGVKD. The V end was cut by 4 bases, the J end by 0 bases, with 9 bases between. The CDR3, as DNA: TGTGCCATCAGTGCGGGGACACTGAACACTGAAGCTTTCTTT. Translated, it gives CAISAGTLNTEAFF.

This clonotype appeared many times. The J gene is TRBJ1-3, the V gene TRBV7-9; D might be TRBD1 (5 bases). The CDR3 totals 14 residues. V was pared by 5 bases and J by 3 bases, with 11 bases between. Germline V CDR1 and CDR2: SEHNR, FQNEAQ (reference sequence). The CDR3 DNA reads as TGTGCCAGCAGCCCCGGGACTTTTGGAAACACCATATATTTT. Amino acid sequence: CASSPGTFGNTIYF.

The V and J genes are TRBV20-1 and TRBJ2-2, with 14 nucleotides matching TRBD2. Trimming removed 3 bases from V and 4 bases from J; junction bases left unmatched: 22. The CDR3 extends over 22 amino acids. Germline-derived CDR1 and CDR2 are DFQATT and SNEGSKA (reference sequence). The CDR3 DNA sequence: TGCAGTGCTAGTGAATTACCGGGACTAGCGGGAGAATTAAGGTTCAGCACCGGGGAGCTGTTTTTT. Its translation: CSASELPGLAGELRFSTGELFF.

Many counts were recorded for this clonotype. The J gene is TRBJ1-1, the V gene TRBV12-3 or TRBV12-4; no clear D gene. The CDR3 contains 12 residues. Trimming cost V 6 bases and J 5 bases, with 10 bases left between them. The CDR3 region is CASRGPRTEAFF. The CDR3, as DNA: TGTGCCAGCAGAGGACCGCGTACTGAAGCTTTCTTT.

As regards this clonotype: This may come from a read error, since a much larger clone is one base off. The rearrangement uses TRBV6-5 and TRBJ1-4; the match to TRBD1 covers 7 bases. The CDR3 spans 16 residues. From germline, CDR1 is MNHEY and CDR2 SVGAGI. V shed 5 bases, J shed 2 bases, and the junction held 8 bases outside the gene matches. The chain's CDR3 is CASSRGTEYTNEKLFF. CDR3 sequence (DNA): TGTGCCAGCAGTCGTGGGACAGAGTACACTAATGAAAAACTGTTTTTT.

V usage is TRBV24-1 and J usage is TRBJ2-5, with TRBD2 matching over 12 bases. This CDR3 comprises 15 residues. From germline, CDR1 is KGHDR and CDR2 SFDVKD. The CDR3 sequence is CARLLAGGGRETQYF. The DNA for the CDR3 is TGTGCTAGGTTACTAGCGGGAGGAGGGAGGGAGACCCAGTACTTC.

The CDR3 DNA reads TGCAGTGCTGTACAAGCCGGGACAGGGAATTCACCCCTCCACTTT. It specifies CSAVQAGTGNSPLHF. The chain links TRBV20-1 to TRBJ1-6; 9 nucleotides line up with TRBD1. The germline gives CDR1 DFQATT, CDR2 SNEGSKA (reference sequence). Losses at the gene ends were 5 bases for V and 7 bases for J; bases not matched to a gene: 9. The length of the CDR3 is 15 residues.

The table lists this clonotype with many counts. The CDR3, as DNA: TGTGCCAGCGCTACTCCGGGACGCACTGAAGCTTTCTTT. Amino acids: CASATPGRTEAFF. The chain is built from TRBV11-2 and TRBJ1-1, with D maybe TRBD1 (5 bases). The CDR3 has 13 amino acids. In germline, CDR1 is SGHAT, CDR2 FQNNGV. The germline V and J ends were trimmed by 8 bases and 4 bases, with 14 bases remaining between them.

V and J are TRBV20-1 and TRBJ2-5; D remains unclear. Germline V gene sequence: CDR1 DFQATT, CDR2 SNEGSKA (reference sequence). The CDR3 consists of 11 residues. In nucleotides, the CDR3 is TGCAGCCCAATTAGGGATGAGACCCAGTACTTC. This codes for CSPIRDETQYF.

There are a few counts of this clonotype. This rearrangement joins TRBV6-1 to TRBJ2-7; TRBD1 agrees at 8 bases. Trimming removed 3 bases from V and 4 bases from J; junction bases left unmatched: 5. This CDR3 contains 14 residues. Germline CDR1 and CDR2: MNHNS and SASEGT. CDR3 DNA sequence: TGTGCCAGCAGTGACCTGGACAGGGATTACGAGCAGTACTTC. This sequence encodes CASSDLDRDYEQYF.

In this sample, this clonotype turned up many times. The chain employs TRBV29-1 and TRBJ2-2; D uncertain. This CDR3 has 11 residues. V shed 6 bases and J shed 2 bases, with 4 bases lying between them. The germline V gene encodes CDR1 SQVTM and CDR2 ANQGSEA. The CDR3 bases are TGCAGCGTCTACAACACCGGGGAGCTGTTTTTT. Translation: CSVYNTGELFF.

This clonotype was seen many times. As DNA, the CDR3 is TGCGCCAGCAGCTTGGGGGCAGGCGAGGCGGCTGAAGCTTTCTTT. Amino acid sequence: CASSLGAGEAAEAFF. The chain has TRBV5-1 and TRBJ1-1; D gene ambiguous. V lost 0 bases and J 6 bases, leaving 15 bases between the germline ends. The CDR3 loop spans 15 amino acids. CDR1 and CDR2 from the germline V gene are SGHRS and YFSETQ.